The 23 T cell receptor beta chains listed next were all sequenced from one sample in a study of blood T cell repertoires in COVID-19. Measured with immunoSEQ multiplex PCR; TCRdb has only the in-frame clones, and not every one. The repertoire holds under 150,000 clones, with around 81% as singletons. Sequences were obtained from peripheral blood. All receptors derive from a man aged 40-55 years with active or convalescent COVID-19.

The chain joins TRBV10-2 to TRBJ2-1; 7 bases align to TRBD2. The V segment lost 8 bases and the J segment 3 bases; nucleotides outside the gene matches: 7. CDR3 length: 14 residues. Germline V gives CDR1 WSHSY, CDR2 SAAADI. The CDR3 DNA is TGCGCCAGCCTTCCGGGGGGACGCTACAATGAGCAGTTCTTC. Amino acid sequence: CASLPGGRYNEQFF.

The V call is TRBV2, the J call TRBJ1-5, with TRBD1 as a possible D gene (6 bases). CDR1 SNHLY and CDR2 FYNNEI come from the germline V gene. V lost 4 bases, J lost 4 bases, and 11 bases lay in between. This CDR3 has 14 residues. The CDR3 sequence is CASSVQGLNQPQHF. Here the CDR3 DNA reads TGTGCCAGCAGTGTACAGGGCCTGAATCAGCCCCAGCATTTT.

The chain recombines TRBV3-1 (or the pseudogene TRBV3-2) with TRBJ2-2; 7 positions agree with TRBD2. Germline V lookup: CDR1 LGHDT, CDR2 YNNKEL (reference sequence). The V and J ends lost 4 bases and 6 bases, in that order; junction bases with no gene match: 11. The CDR3 has 16 residues. The CDR3 bases are TGTGCCAGCAGCCTTTCAGGGAGGGTTGGGTCCGGGGAGCTGTTTTTT. Protein product: CASSLSGRVGSGELFF.

This clone came up once. The genes are TRBV6-5 and TRBJ2-7; 8 positions agree with TRBD1. CDR1 and CDR2 from the germline V gene are MNHEY and SVGAGI. The J segment lost 3 bases and the V segment lost 2 bases, leaving 3 bases of the junction unmatched. The CDR3 covers 14 residues. CDR3 region: CASSYAGQDYEQYF. In DNA, the CDR3 is TGTGCCAGCAGTTACGCGGGACAGGACTACGAGCAGTACTTC.

This chain joins TRBV7-2 and TRBJ2-5; 9 bases match TRBD2. This CDR3 is 17 amino acids long. V gave up 1 base and J gave up 4 bases; unmatched junction bases: 10. Germline CDR1 reads SGHTA; CDR2 reads FQGNSA. The CDR3 coding sequence is TGTGCCAGCAGCTTAGGGTCGCTAGCGGGGCAGTCAGAGACCCAGTACTTC. Encoded protein: CASSLGSLAGQSETQYF.

V and J are TRBV5-1 and TRBJ2-5, with TRBD1 matching over 7 bases. Germline V gives CDR1 SGHRS, CDR2 YFSETQ. Trimming cost V 3 bases and J 4 bases; bases outside gene matches: 6. There are 14 residues in the CDR3. The CDR3 DNA sequence: TGCGCCAGCAGCTCCAAGGGGGCTGGAGAGACCCAGTACTTC. Translating it yields CASSSKGAGETQYF.

The chain links TRBV5-4 to TRBJ1-5; D ambiguous. Germline V gene data show CDR1 as SGHNT and CDR2 as YYREEE (reference sequence). CDR3 length: 14 residues. V lost 1 base and J lost 1, with 6 bases in between. CDR3: CASSLLESNQPQHF. In DNA form, the CDR3 reads TGTGCCAGCAGCTTGTTAGAAAGCAATCAGCCCCAGCATTTT.

The chain combines TRBV29-1 with TRBJ2-7; 8 bases agree with TRBD2. The ends lost 7 bases at V and 1 base at J; junction bases unmatched: 9. The germline V gene has CDR1 SQVTM and CDR2 ANQGSEA. The CDR3 totals 14 residues. The CDR3 loop is CSGKESGGSYEQYF. CDR3 nucleotide sequence: TGCAGCGGCAAAGAGAGCGGGGGATCCTACGAGCAGTACTTC.

J is TRBJ2-5 and V is TRBV19; TRBD2 aligns across 14 bases. The CDR3 runs 17 residues. After removal of 3 bases from V and 0 bases from J, the junction contained 3 bases not matched to a gene. CDR1 and CDR2 (germline): LNHDA, SQIVND (reference sequence). Here the CDR3 reads CASSMRGLAGDQETQYF. The CDR3 DNA is TGTGCCAGTAGTATGAGGGGACTAGCGGGGGACCAAGAGACCCAGTACTTC.

This clone showed up just a few times. This chain joins TRBV27 and TRBJ2-7, with D unresolved. The CDR3 runs to 13 residues. CDR1 MNHEY and CDR2 SMNVEV come from the germline V gene (reference sequence). V lost 2 bases and J 7 bases, leaving 12 bases between the germline ends. CDR3 in amino acids: CASSLPGLREQYF. In DNA, the CDR3 is TGTGCCAGCAGTTTACCGGGTTTGAGGGAGCAGTACTTC.

The chain carries TRBV19 and TRBJ1-5, with D maybe TRBD1 (6 bases). This CDR3 spans 16 amino acids. Germline V gene lookup returns CDR1 LNHDA and CDR2 SQIVND (reference sequence). V was pared by 2 bases and J by 2 bases, with 13 bases between. The CDR3 spells CASSIISGGGNQPQHF. CDR3 coding DNA: TGTGCCAGTAGTATAATATCGGGGGGCGGCAATCAGCCCCAGCATTTT.

This clone was found once. The V and J genes are TRBV7-3 and TRBJ2-3; 15 bases match TRBD2. The CDR3 spans 17 residues. V was clipped by 5 bases and J by 2 bases; unmatched bases: 5. Germline lookup yields CDR1 SGHTA and CDR2 FQGTGA. The CDR3 sequence is CASSPGLAGGPTDTQYF. The CDR3 nucleotides are TGTGCCAGCAGCCCGGGACTAGCGGGGGGCCCCACAGATACGCAGTATTTT.

This clone was observed a handful of times. The rearrangement uses TRBV5-4 and TRBJ1-2; D unclear. Germline V lookup: CDR1 SGHNT, CDR2 YYREEE (reference sequence). This CDR3 region has 13 residues. The V gene lost 4 bases and the J gene lost 4 bases, with 11 bases spanning the gap. CDR3 bases: TGTGCCAGCAGCCGGGAGTTGGGCTATGGCTACACCTTC. Translation: CASSRELGYGYTF.

The chain joins TRBV27 to TRBJ1-3; TRBD1 matches at 9 bases. V trimming: 3 bases; J trimming: 1 base; junction bases outside the gene matches: 4. Germline assignment: CDR1 MNHEY and CDR2 SMNVEV (reference sequence). This CDR3 contains 16 residues. CDR3 DNA: TGTGCCAGCAGTTTGTTCGGACAGGGGTCTGGAAACACCATATATTTT. As protein: CASSLFGQGSGNTIYF.

This clone was detected a few times. DNA for the CDR3: TGTGCCAGCAGCGTATCTCGGGGTACTTTGACAGATACGCAGTATTTT. Its translation: CASSVSRGTLTDTQYF. The chain employs TRBV9 and TRBJ2-3, with D perhaps matching TRBD2 (5 bases). The CDR3 totals 16 residues. CDR1 is SGDLS and CDR2 is YYNGEE in the germline V gene. V dropped 1 base and J dropped 3 bases, with 15 bases sitting between them.

This clone has just one count. The CDR3 sequence: CASGLGGLGTEAFF. CDR3 nucleotides: TGTGCTAGTGGTTTGGGGGGGCTGGGCACTGAAGCTTTCTTT. J is TRBJ1-1 and V is TRBV12-5, with D possibly matching TRBD1 (6 bases). Trimming took 1 base from V and 4 from J, leaving 10 bases between them. The CDR3 spans 14 residues. Germline assignment: CDR1 LGHNT and CDR2 FRNRAP.

The chain joins TRBV21-1 to TRBJ1-1; TRBD1, as called in the table, went unchecked against the DNA. TRBV21-1 is a pseudogene segment. The CDR3 has 16 residues. The CDR3 loop is CASSNTDRVNHTEAFF. The DNA of the CDR3 is TGTGCCAGCAGCAACACCGACAGGGTAAACCACACTGAAGCTTTCTTT.

The gene calls are TRBV19 and TRBJ1-5, with D unclear. The CDR3 runs 15 residues. V was cut by 3 bases and J by 4 bases, with 13 bases left in between. In germline, CDR1 is LNHDA, CDR2 SQIVND (reference sequence). The CDR3 protein is CASSIAGEENQPQHF. The CDR3 DNA reads as TGTGCCAGTAGTATTGCCGGAGAAGAAAATCAGCCCCAGCATTTT.

J is TRBJ2-7 and V is TRBV5-4; tentatively, D is TRBD1 (5 bases). Germline CDR1 is SGHNT and CDR2 is YYREEE (reference sequence). CDR3 size: 14 residues. Trimming shortened V by 0 bases and J by 6 bases, and 13 bases separated the two germline ends. The CDR3 loop is CASSLAGFEVEQYF. The CDR3 coding sequence is TGTGCCAGCAGCTTGGCAGGGTTCGAGGTCGAGCAGTACTTC.

Details on this clone: The same CDR3 arises from other DNA sequences in this sample as well. This chain joins TRBV12-3 or TRBV12-4 and TRBJ1-5; D uncertain. V gave up 3 bases and J gave up 7 bases, with 7 bases separating them. CDR3 length equals 12 residues. The chain's CDR3 is CASSFSAQPQHF. The DNA for the CDR3 is TGTGCCAGCAGTTTTAGCGCACAGCCCCAGCATTTT.

The chain has TRBV14 and TRBJ1-1; 9 nucleotides match TRBD1. The CDR3 runs to 14 residues. Germline V gives CDR1 SGHDN, CDR2 FVKESK. Germline trimming cut 5 bases from V and 1 base from J; bases unmatched to any gene: 2. CDR3 sequence: CASSEQGANTEAFF. As DNA, the CDR3 is TGTGCCAGCAGCGAACAGGGGGCGAACACTGAAGCTTTCTTT.

The V and J genes are TRBV5-8 and TRBJ1-4; TRBD1 might be the D (5 bases). Germline V gene sequence: CDR1 SGHTS, CDR2 YDEGEE. V was pared by 4 bases and J by 7 bases, with 20 bases between. The CDR3 runs to 16 residues. The CDR3 region has the DNA TGTGCCAGCAGCCCCTTATATGGGGCGCGGAGTGAAAAACTGTTTTTT. Translating gives CASSPLYGARSEKLFF.

V gene TRBV19 combines with J gene TRBJ1-1; 8 bases align to TRBD1. There are 14 residues in the CDR3. V gave up 1 base and J gave up 6 bases; unmatched junction bases: 4. Germline V gene data show CDR1 as LNHDA and CDR2 as SQIVND (reference sequence). CDR3 region: CASSIARQGSEAFF. The DNA for the CDR3 is TGTGCCAGTAGTATAGCCCGACAGGGGTCTGAAGCTTTCTTT.